These T cell receptor beta chains were read from a single sample in a study of cytomegalovirus exposure and HLA in healthy donors. Libraries were prepared by immunoSEQ multiplex PCR; TCRdb keeps only in-frame clonotypes and omits some of them. The listing contains about 200,000 clones. The sequencing sample was made of PBMCs. These receptors were collected from a girl aged 2-15 years in good health and CMV-seropositive. Both conserved end residues are part of each CDR3. Each record gives: CDR3 length, V gene, D gene, J gene, CDR3 protein, CDR3 DNA. A D gene is named only where the DNA matches it firmly.

length: 16; V: TRBV5-1; D: TRBD2; J: TRBJ2-3; CDR3: CASSGGLGGDTDTQYF; DNA: TGCGCCAGCAGCGGGGGACTAGGCGGAGACACAGATACGCAGTATTTT
length: 16; V: TRBV7-2; D: TRBD2; J: TRBJ2-1; CDR3: CASSPSSGRVGNEQFF; DNA: TGTGCCAGCAGCCCATCTAGCGGGAGGGTTGGGAATGAGCAGTTCTTC
length: 15; V: TRBV7-7; D: TRBD2; J: TRBJ2-1; CDR3: CASSLGGAGGLEQFF; DNA: TGTGCTAGCAGCCTGGGGGGAGCGGGAGGCCTTGAGCAGTTCTTC
length: 14; V: TRBV6-5; D: .; J: TRBJ2-7; CDR3: CASSYTAASYEQYF; DNA: TGTGCCAGCAGTTACACAGCGGCGAGCTACGAGCAGTACTTC
length: 16; V: TRBV5-1; D: .; J: TRBJ2-3; CDR3: CASSLYQGTSTDTQYF; DNA: TGCGCCAGCAGCTTGTATCAGGGTACTAGCACAGATACGCAGTATTTT
length: 15; V: TRBV7-6; D: TRBD2; J: TRBJ2-2; CDR3: CASSLGTSGTGELFF; DNA: TGTGCCAGCAGCTTAGGGACTAGCGGGACCGGGGAGCTGTTTTTT
length: 13; V: TRBV28; D: TRBD2; J: TRBJ2-7; CDR3: CASSLGGVKEQYF; DNA: TGTGCCAGCAGTTTAGGGGGGGTTAAGGAGCAGTACTTC
length: 15; V: TRBV11-2; D: .; J: TRBJ2-7; CDR3: CASSLDAGGTYEQYF; DNA: TGTGCCAGCAGCTTAGATGCTGGCGGAACCTACGAGCAGTACTTC
length: 16; V: TRBV28; D: TRBD2; J: TRBJ2-7; CDR3: CASSLGPPGGGHEQYF; DNA: TGTGCCAGCAGTTTAGGACCCCCGGGGGGGGGCCACGAGCAGTACTTC
length: 14; V: TRBV9; D: TRBD1; J: TRBJ1-2; CDR3: CASSVGTGGFGYTF; DNA: TGTGCCAGCAGCGTCGGGACAGGGGGGTTTGGCTACACCTTC
length: 15; V: TRBV29-1; D: TRBD1; J: TRBJ1-6; CDR3: CSAQEGAIGNSPLHF; DNA: TGCAGCGCCCAGGAGGGGGCGATCGGGAATTCACCCCTCCACTTT
length: 17; V: TRBV10-3; D: .; J: TRBJ2-1; CDR3: CAISAAGPLSGLNEQFF; DNA: TGTGCCATCAGTGCCGCGGGACCCCTGTCCGGGCTGAATGAGCAGTTCTTC
length: 15; V: TRBV2; D: TRBD2; J: TRBJ2-7; CDR3: CASSGLGLGISEQYF; DNA: TGTGCCAGCAGTGGTTTAGGACTAGGAATAAGTGAGCAGTACTTC
length: 16; V: TRBV14; D: .; J: TRBJ1-3; CDR3: CASSQWGGSHGNTIYF; DNA: TGTGCCAGCAGCCAGTGGGGGGGCTCGCATGGAAACACCATATATTTT
length: 14; V: TRBV11-3; D: TRBD2; J: TRBJ2-7; CDR3: CASSLAGGVHEQYF; DNA: TGTGCCAGCAGCTTAGCGGGAGGAGTCCACGAGCAGTACTTC
length: 12; V: TRBV27; D: .; J: TRBJ1-5; CDR3: CASRQSGVPQHF; DNA: TGTGCCAGCAGACAATCCGGGGTGCCCCAGCATTTT
length: 17; V: TRBV4-2; D: TRBD2; J: TRBJ2-3; CDR3: CASSQGLGLAVGDTQYF; DNA: TGTGCCAGCAGCCAAGGCCTGGGACTAGCGGTGGGTGATACGCAGTATTTT
length: 15; V: TRBV6-7; D: TRBD2; J: TRBJ2-2; CDR3: CASNSSGRGPGELFF; DNA: TGTGCCAGCAACAGTAGCGGGAGAGGCCCCGGGGAGCTGTTTTTT
length: 14; V: TRBV18; D: .; J: TRBJ1-1; CDR3: CASSPGLSGVLAFF; DNA: TGTGCCAGCTCACCCGGACTATCCGGGGTATTAGCTTTCTTT
length: 12; V: TRBV19; D: TRBD1; J: TRBJ1-4; CDR3: CASRDRDEKLFF; DNA: TGTGCCAGTAGGGACAGGGATGAAAAACTGTTTTTT
length: 16; V: TRBV10-2; D: .; J: TRBJ2-3; CDR3: CAISNPVNLAHDTQYF; DNA: TGCGCCATTTCGAACCCGGTGAACCTAGCACACGATACGCAGTATTTT
length: 17; V: TRBV27; D: .; J: TRBJ2-1; CDR3: CASSSPLQGFAYNEQFF; DNA: TGTGCCAGCAGTTCTCCCCTTCAGGGTTTCGCCTACAATGAGCAGTTCTTC
length: 13; V: TRBV5-6; D: .; J: TRBJ1-4; CDR3: CASSLAFNEKLFF; DNA: TGTGCCAGCAGCCTGGCCTTTAATGAAAAACTGTTTTTT
length: 15; V: TRBV4-1; D: .; J: TRBJ2-4; CDR3: CASSPRAVQKNIQYF; DNA: TGCGCCAGCAGCCCTAGAGCGGTGCAAAAAAACATTCAGTACTTC
length: 18; V: TRBV7-8; D: TRBD1; J: TRBJ2-2; CDR3: CASSTPDRDRRHTGELFF; DNA: TGTGCCAGCAGCACGCCGGACAGGGACCGAAGGCACACCGGGGAGCTGTTTTTT
length: 13; V: TRBV9; D: .; J: TRBJ2-7; CDR3: CASSTQNSYEQYF; DNA: TGTGCCAGCAGCACCCAGAACTCCTACGAGCAGTACTTC
length: 15; V: TRBV5-5; D: .; J: TRBJ1-2; CDR3: CASSLDPTGLYGYTF; DNA: TGTGCCAGCAGCTTGGACCCGACAGGACTTTATGGCTACACCTTC
length: 15; V: TRBV5-1; D: TRBD1; J: TRBJ2-2; CDR3: CASKTGTVNTGELFF; DNA: TGCGCCAGTAAAACCGGGACAGTAAACACCGGGGAGCTGTTTTTT
length: 13; V: TRBV7-2; D: TRBD1; J: TRBJ1-1; CDR3: CATQYRGRTEAFF; DNA: TGTGCCACTCAATACAGGGGTCGCACTGAAGCTTTCTTT
length: 18; V: TRBV15; D: .; J: TRBJ2-7; CDR3: CATSRILKDSRKVYEQYF; DNA: TGTGCCACCAGCAGAATTCTAAAGGACAGTAGAAAGGTCTACGAGCAGTACTTC
length: 15; V: TRBV7-9; D: TRBD1; J: TRBJ1-1; CDR3: CASSSSDRMNTEAFF; DNA: TGTGCCAGCAGTTCCTCGGACAGGATGAACACTGAAGCTTTCTTT
length: 17; V: TRBV12-5; D: TRBD1; J: TRBJ1-5; CDR3: CASGFYLGTGGNQPQHF; DNA: TGTGCTAGTGGTTTTTATCTCGGGACAGGGGGAAATCAGCCCCAGCATTTT